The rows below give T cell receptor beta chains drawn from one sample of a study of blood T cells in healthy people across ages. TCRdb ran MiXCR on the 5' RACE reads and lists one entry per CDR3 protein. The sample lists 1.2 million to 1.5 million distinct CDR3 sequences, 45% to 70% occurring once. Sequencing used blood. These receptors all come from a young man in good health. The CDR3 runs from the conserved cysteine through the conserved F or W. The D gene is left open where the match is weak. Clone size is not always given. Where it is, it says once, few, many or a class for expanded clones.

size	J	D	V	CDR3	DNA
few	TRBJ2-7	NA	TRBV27	CASRTAPSYEQYF	TGTGCCAGCAGGACAGCTCCTTCCTACGAGCAGTACTTC
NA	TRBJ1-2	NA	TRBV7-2	CASSFHGQLEGYTF	TGTGCCAGCAGCTTCCATGGACAGCTGGAGGGCTACACCTTC
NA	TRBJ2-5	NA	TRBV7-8	CASSQTRRPGETQYF	TGTGCCAGCAGCCAAACTAGACGTCCCGGAGAGACCCAGTACTTC
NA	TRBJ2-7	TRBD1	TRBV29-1	CSVGHRGQSYEQYF	TGCAGCGTGGGACACAGGGGTCAGAGCTACGAGCAGTACTTC
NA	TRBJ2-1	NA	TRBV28	CASRPPGVYNEQFF	TGTGCCAGCAGGCCTCCGGGGGTCTACAATGAGCAGTTCTTC
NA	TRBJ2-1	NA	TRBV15	CATSVDRDNEQFF	TGTGCCACCAGCGTGGACAGAGACAATGAGCAGTTCTTC
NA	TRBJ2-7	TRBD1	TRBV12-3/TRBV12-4	CATMTGASYEQYF	TGTGCCACCATGACAGGGGCCTCCTACGAGCAGTACTTC
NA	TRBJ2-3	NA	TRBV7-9	CASSPGKGPTDTQYF	TGTGCTAGCAGCCCAGGGAAAGGACCCACAGATACGCAGTATTTT
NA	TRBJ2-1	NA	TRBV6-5	CASSYRGFGNEQFF	TGTGCCAGCAGTTACAGGGGATTCGGGAATGAGCAGTTCTTC
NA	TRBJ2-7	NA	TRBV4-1	CASSHILRGNYEQYF	TGCGCCAGCAGCCATATACTCAGGGGAAACTACGAGCAGTACTTC
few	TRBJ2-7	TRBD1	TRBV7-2	CASSLTGTGGSYEQYF	TGTGCCAGCAGCTTAACCGGGACAGGGGGCTCGTACGAGCAGTACTTC
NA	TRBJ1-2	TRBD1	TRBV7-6	CASSGTGKYGYTF	TGTGCCAGCAGCGGGACAGGCAAATATGGCTACACCTTC
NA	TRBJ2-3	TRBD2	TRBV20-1	CSARDRREATDTQYF	TGCAGTGCTAGAGATCGGCGGGAGGCTACAGATACGCAGTATTTT
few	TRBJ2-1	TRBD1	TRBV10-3	CAISPQRDRGQNEQFF	TGTGCCATCAGTCCCCAGAGGGACAGGGGGCAGAATGAGCAGTTCTTC
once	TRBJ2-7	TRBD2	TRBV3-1	CASSQEVGSGNPYEQYF	TGTGCCAGCAGCCAAGAGGTCGGTAGCGGGAACCCCTACGAGCAGTACTTC
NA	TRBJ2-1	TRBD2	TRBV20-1	CSAYTGTSGSLSEQFF	TGCAGTGCCTACACAGGGACTAGCGGGAGTCTTAGTGAGCAGTTCTTC
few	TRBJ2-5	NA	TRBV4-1	CASSQGFIGYKETQYF	TGCGCCAGCAGCCAGGGCTTTATAGGATATAAAGAGACCCAGTACTTC
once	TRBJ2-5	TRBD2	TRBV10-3	CAISESPRASGQETQYF	TGTGCCATCAGTGAGTCCCCCAGGGCTAGCGGCCAAGAGACCCAGTACTTC
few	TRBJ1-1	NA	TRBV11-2	CASRGGQRTEAFF	TGTGCCAGCAGAGGCGGACAGCGGACTGAAGCTTTCTTT
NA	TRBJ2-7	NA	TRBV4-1	CASSPTVSSDEQYF	TGCGCCAGCAGCCCCACGGTGAGCTCCGACGAGCAGTACTTC
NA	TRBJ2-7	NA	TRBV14	CASSQFASLTYEQYF	TGTGCCAGCAGCCAGTTCGCTAGTTTAACCTACGAGCAGTACTTC
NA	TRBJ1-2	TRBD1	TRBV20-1	CSARRGTGASGASGYTF	TGCAGTGCTAGGAGGGGGACAGGGGCCTCAGGAGCGAGTGGCTACACCTTC
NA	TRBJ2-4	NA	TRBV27	CASGSVGKNIQYF	TGTGCCAGCGGGTCAGTCGGCAAAAACATTCAGTACTTC
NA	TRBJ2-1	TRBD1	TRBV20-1	CSASLADRGFFYEQFF	TGCAGTGCTAGTCTCGCGGACAGGGGGTTCTTCTATGAGCAGTTCTTC
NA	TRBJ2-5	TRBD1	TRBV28	CASSHRTGGLFEQYF	TGTGCCAGCAGTCACCGGACAGGGGGCCTGTTTGAGCAGTACTTC
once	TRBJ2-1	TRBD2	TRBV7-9	CASSMTAGKYNEQFF	TGTGCCAGCAGCATGACAGCGGGGAAATACAATGAGCAGTTCTTC
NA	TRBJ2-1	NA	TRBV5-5	CASSPGTFEGNEQFF	TGTGCCAGCAGCCCCGGGACCTTTGAAGGCAATGAGCAGTTCTTC
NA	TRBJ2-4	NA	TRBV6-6	CASSYSLEGATKNIQYF	TGTGCCAGCAGTTACTCTCTTGAAGGAGCAACCAAAAACATTCAGTACTTC
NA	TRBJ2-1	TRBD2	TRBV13	CASSPGLAGGRNEQFF	TGTGCCAGCAGCCCGGGACTAGCGGGGGGGCGTAATGAGCAGTTCTTC
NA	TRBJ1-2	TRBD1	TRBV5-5	CASSETGGEYYGYTF	TGTGCCAGCAGCGAAACAGGGGGCGAATACTATGGCTACACCTTC
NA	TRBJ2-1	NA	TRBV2	CASSGGQFYNEQFF	TGTGCCAGCAGTGGCGGACAGTTTTACAATGAGCAGTTCTTC
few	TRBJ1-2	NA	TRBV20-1	CSATATGQYGYTF	TGCAGTGCTACCGCCACAGGGCAGTATGGCTACACCTTC
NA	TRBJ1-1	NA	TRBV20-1	CSARLDSLPEAFF	TGCAGTGCTCGACTTGACAGTCTTCCTGAAGCTTTCTTT
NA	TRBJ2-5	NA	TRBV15	CATSRERELETQYF	TGTGCCACCAGCAGAGAAAGGGAATTGGAGACCCAGTACTTC
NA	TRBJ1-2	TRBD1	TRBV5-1	CASSRYPGQGTASYTF	TGCGCCAGCAGCAGGTACCCGGGACAGGGAACAGCAAGCTACACCTTC
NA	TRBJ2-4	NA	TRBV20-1	CSAARGAKNIQYF	TGCAGTGCAGCGAGGGGAGCCAAAAACATTCAGTACTTC
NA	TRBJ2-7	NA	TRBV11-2	CASSSGVQDEQYF	TGTGCCAGCAGTTCAGGGGTTCAAGACGAGCAGTACTTC